Listed below are T cell receptor beta chains from one sample, sequenced in a study of cytomegalovirus exposure and HLA in healthy donors. The method was immunoSEQ multiplex PCR; TCRdb's version includes in-frame clones alone and lacks a portion of them. The sample holds fewer than 250,000 clones, approximately 85% seen once. Sequencing was performed on PBMCs. All receptors derive from a man aged 18 to 30 in good health and CMV-seronegative. The CDR3 runs from the conserved cysteine through the conserved F or W. Fields, in order: V gene, J gene, clone size, D gene, CDR3 length, CDR3 protein, CDR3 DNA. The D gene is left open where the match is weak. Only part of the rows carry a size: once, few, many, or a class if the clone is expanded.

v_gene: TRBV4-3
j_gene: TRBJ2-7
abundance: NA
d_gene: NA
len: 14
CDR3aa: CASSQVWPNLEQYF
CDR3nt: TGCGCCAGCAGCCAAGTCTGGCCGAACCTGGAGCAGTACTTC

v_gene: TRBV15
j_gene: TRBJ2-7
abundance: NA
d_gene: TRBD1
len: 14
CDR3aa: CATSRGQGQYEQYF
CDR3nt: TGTGCCACCAGCAGGGGACAGGGCCAATACGAGCAGTACTTC

v_gene: TRBV6-1
j_gene: TRBJ1-5
abundance: once
d_gene: NA
len: 14
CDR3aa: CASIMEGTRQPQHF
CDR3nt: TGTGCCAGCATAATGGAGGGGACCAGGCAGCCCCAGCATTTT

v_gene: TRBV20-1
j_gene: TRBJ1-1
abundance: NA
d_gene: TRBD1
len: 11
CDR3aa: CSARPTGTAFF
CDR3nt: TGCAGTGCTAGACCGACAGGGACGGCTTTCTTT

v_gene: TRBV19
j_gene: TRBJ2-7
abundance: NA
d_gene: TRBD2
len: 17
CDR3aa: CASSPLIRLAGTYEQYF
CDR3nt: TGTGCCAGTAGTCCCCTGATCCGACTAGCGGGGACCTACGAGCAGTACTTC

v_gene: TRBV4-2
j_gene: TRBJ2-4
abundance: once
d_gene: NA
len: 17
CDR3aa: CASSQGTGEIAKNIQYF
CDR3nt: TGTGCCAGCAGCCAAGGGACGGGAGAGATAGCCAAAAACATTCAGTACTTC

v_gene: TRBV4-3
j_gene: TRBJ2-5
abundance: NA
d_gene: NA
len: 15
CDR3aa: CASSQDTGRQETQYF
CDR3nt: TGCGCCAGCAGCCAGGACACAGGGCGACAAGAGACCCAGTACTTC

v_gene: TRBV10-2
j_gene: TRBJ2-1
abundance: NA
d_gene: NA
len: 14
CDR3aa: CASSRSEIYNEQFF
CDR3nt: TGCGCCAGCAGTAGATCGGAGATCTACAATGAGCAGTTCTTC

v_gene: TRBV19
j_gene: TRBJ2-7
abundance: few
d_gene: TRBD2
len: 15
CDR3aa: CASSISAGAFGEQYF
CDR3nt: TGTGCCAGTAGTATATCAGCGGGAGCCTTCGGTGAGCAGTACTTC

v_gene: TRBV6-5
j_gene: TRBJ1-1
abundance: NA
d_gene: TRBD1
len: 15
CDR3aa: CASTRQGYRVTEAFF
CDR3nt: TGTGCCAGCACCAGACAGGGGTACAGGGTCACTGAAGCTTTCTTT

v_gene: TRBV6-5
j_gene: TRBJ2-5
abundance: NA
d_gene: TRBD1
len: 13
CDR3aa: CASSWTGSETQYF
CDR3nt: TGTGCCAGCAGTTGGACAGGTTCCGAGACCCAGTACTTC

v_gene: TRBV9
j_gene: TRBJ1-2
abundance: NA
d_gene: NA
len: 14
CDR3aa: CASSHTGNYYGYTF
CDR3nt: TGTGCCAGCAGCCACACAGGGAACTACTATGGCTACACCTTC

v_gene: TRBV2
j_gene: TRBJ1-2
abundance: NA
d_gene: TRBD1
len: 16
CDR3aa: CASRQANLQGAGGYTF
CDR3nt: TGTGCCAGCAGACAAGCCAATTTACAGGGGGCTGGAGGCTACACCTTC

v_gene: TRBV4-3
j_gene: TRBJ2-1
abundance: NA
d_gene: NA
len: 14
CDR3aa: CASSQDSTGNEQFF
CDR3nt: TGCGCCAGCAGCCAAGATTCAACCGGGAATGAGCAGTTCTTC

v_gene: TRBV6-5
j_gene: TRBJ2-7
abundance: once
d_gene: TRBD1
len: 13
CDR3aa: CASWDRGSYEQYF
CDR3nt: TGTGCCAGCTGGGACAGGGGTTCCTACGAGCAGTACTTC

v_gene: TRBV5-1
j_gene: TRBJ2-3
abundance: NA
d_gene: TRBD2
len: 14
CDR3aa: CASSPSGDTDTQYF
CDR3nt: TGCGCCAGCAGCCCTAGCGGGGACACAGATACGCAGTATTTT

v_gene: TRBV28
j_gene: TRBJ2-7
abundance: NA
d_gene: TRBD2
len: 13
CDR3aa: CASTLAGVYEQYF
CDR3nt: TGTGCCAGCACACTAGCGGGGGTCTACGAGCAGTACTTC

v_gene: TRBV12-5
j_gene: TRBJ2-3
abundance: NA
d_gene: TRBD2
len: 18
CDR3aa: CASGLPLAGAESTDTQYF
CDR3nt: TGTGCTAGTGGTTTGCCACTAGCGGGAGCGGAGAGCACAGATACGCAGTATTTT

v_gene: TRBV4-1
j_gene: TRBJ2-7
abundance: NA
d_gene: NA
len: 14
CDR3aa: CASSQVSGEYEQYF
CDR3nt: TGCGCCAGCAGCCAGGTGTCAGGGGAATACGAGCAGTACTTC

v_gene: TRBV7-9
j_gene: TRBJ2-7
abundance: NA
d_gene: TRBD1
len: 14
CDR3aa: CASSSGTGLYEQYF
CDR3nt: TGTGCCAGCAGCTCCGGGACAGGGCTCTACGAGCAGTACTTC

v_gene: TRBV7-2
j_gene: TRBJ1-1
abundance: once
d_gene: NA
len: 16
CDR3aa: CASGTRTGGTNTEAFF
CDR3nt: TGTGCCAGCGGAACCCGCACCGGGGGTACGAACACTGAAGCTTTCTTT

v_gene: TRBV7-2
j_gene: TRBJ2-7
abundance: NA
d_gene: TRBD2
len: 19
CDR3aa: CASSLGASGGAGPAYEQYF
CDR3nt: TGTGCCAGCAGCTTAGGGGCTAGCGGGGGGGCAGGGCCCGCCTACGAGCAGTACTTC

v_gene: TRBV30
j_gene: TRBJ2-7
abundance: NA
d_gene: NA
len: 12
CDR3aa: CAWREDNYEQYF
CDR3nt: TGTGCCTGGAGAGAGGACAACTACGAGCAGTACTTC

v_gene: TRBV10-3
j_gene: TRBJ1-2
abundance: NA
d_gene: NA
len: 13
CDR3aa: CAISDDRRYGYTF
CDR3nt: TGTGCCATCAGTGACGACAGGAGATATGGCTACACCTTC

v_gene: TRBV9
j_gene: TRBJ1-2
abundance: NA
d_gene: NA
len: 15
CDR3aa: CASSVGRQPNYGYTF
CDR3nt: TGTGCCAGCAGCGTAGGGAGGCAACCTAACTATGGCTACACCTTC

v_gene: TRBV7-2
j_gene: TRBJ2-2
abundance: NA
d_gene: NA
len: 15
CDR3aa: CASSLVSQGFGELFF
CDR3nt: TGTGCCAGCAGCTTAGTAAGCCAGGGGTTCGGGGAGCTGTTTTTT

v_gene: TRBV5-4
j_gene: TRBJ2-1
abundance: once
d_gene: TRBD2
len: 15
CDR3aa: CASSLRTRAYNEQFF
CDR3nt: TGTGCCAGCAGCTTGAGGACTAGAGCTTACAATGAGCAGTTCTTC